This T cell receptor (beta chain) came from a study of CD8 T cells in ankylosing spondylitis. A single record per CDR3 protein comes from TCRdb applying MiXCR to the 5' RACE reads. Of 250,000 or so distinct CDR3 sequences detected, about 18% appear once; the ten largest clones hold approximately 32%. This clonotype was counted a few times. The CDR3 sequence is 18 residues long. V was clipped by 0 bases and J by 3 bases; unmatched bases: 12. CDR1 SGDLS and CDR2 YYNGEE come from the germline V gene. The receptor's source is a male donor with ankylosing spondylitis or in good health (not recorded which). The sequencing sample was made of blood, either unsorted or a sorted T cell fraction (not recorded which). The gene calls are TRBV9 and TRBJ2-4; 7 bases are a match to TRBD2. The CDR3 protein is CASSVGVGRVEGKNIQYF. DNA for the CDR3: TGTGCCAGCAGCGTAGGAGTGGGGAGGGTCGAGGGCAAAAACATTCAGTACTTC.